Shown below are 14 T cell receptor beta chains from a single sample sequenced in a study of T-cell memory formation after mild COVID-19. MiXCR, applied by TCRdb to the 5' RACE reads, yields one record per CDR3 protein. The sample lists roughly 550,000 distinct CDR3 sequences, roughly 20% seen once, with under 15% in the top ten. The sequenced sample was PBMCs or a T cell subset sorted from them (not recorded which). All receptors derive from an adult woman who had mild COVID-19 (a few samples of this study predate the infection). Cell type and time point are not known.

The rearrangement links TRBV6-6 to TRBJ1-1; perhaps TRBD1 as D (6 bases). This CDR3 is built from 16 residues. CDR1 and CDR2 (germline): MNHNY, SVGAGI (reference sequence). Between the trimmed V and J ends, which lost 5 bases and 5 bases, there was a span of 21 bases. CDR3 protein: CASSPRGRGGGTEAFF. CDR3 nucleotide sequence: TGTGCCAGCAGTCCCAGGGGTCGCGGGGGCGGAACTGAAGCTTTCTTT.

V gene TRBV5-1 combines with J gene TRBJ2-7, with TRBD1 matching 10 bases. The CDR3 has 14 amino acids. Germline-derived CDR1 and CDR2 are SGHRS and YFSETQ. The trim removed 0 bases at V and 7 bases at J, leaving 4 bases unmatched. CDR3 sequence (DNA): TGCGCCAGCAGCTTGGGACAGGGGGCGCGAGAGCAGTACTTC. This gives the protein CASSLGQGAREQYF.

This chain links TRBV5-1 with TRBJ2-7; TRBD1 aligns across 9 bases. CDR3 length: 15 residues. From germline, CDR1 is SGHRS and CDR2 YFSETQ. Losses at the gene ends were 4 bases for V and 1 base for J; bases not matched to a gene: 6. CDR3 coding DNA: TGCGCCAGCAGCGCTTCCGGGACAGGGTCCTACGAGCAGTACTTC. As protein: CASSASGTGSYEQYF.

This clonotype appeared a few times. The chain combines TRBV30 with TRBJ2-3; TRBD1 matches 7 bases. V shed 4 bases, J shed 2 bases, and the junction held 6 bases outside the gene matches. The V gene's germline CDR1 is GTSNPN and CDR2 SVGIG (reference sequence). This CDR3 is 14 amino acids long. Written as DNA, the CDR3 is TGTGCCTGGACTCCGGGACAGTTCACAGATACGCAGTATTTT. This sequence encodes CAWTPGQFTDTQYF.

This chain uses TRBV10-3 with TRBJ2-1; perhaps TRBD2 as D (7 bases). CDR1 and CDR2 from the germline V gene are ENHRY and SYGVKD. V was cut by 3 bases and J by 3 bases, with 15 bases left in between. This CDR3 spans 16 amino acids. CDR3 bases: TGTGCCATCAGTGACGATGCGGGGGCCATCTACAATGAGCAGTTCTTC. Amino acids: CAISDDAGAIYNEQFF.

Only a few counts were recorded for this clonotype. J is TRBJ1-2 and V is TRBV6-1; no definite D call. Per the germline V gene, CDR1 is MNHNS and CDR2 is SASEGT. This CDR3 has 13 amino acids. The V and J ends lost 2 bases and 2 bases respectively, with 6 bases between them. The CDR3 DNA is TGTGCCAGCAGTGAATCGAGGAACTATGGCTACACCTTC. Protein product: CASSESRNYGYTF.

The table lists this clonotype with many counts. J is TRBJ2-1 and V is TRBV20-1; D possibly corresponds to TRBD2 (6 bases). The CDR3 consists of 13 residues. Trimming pared 0 bases from V and 10 bases from J, leaving 13 bases between. Germline CDR1 reads DFQATT; CDR2 reads SNEGSKA (reference sequence). The CDR3 nucleotides read TGCAGTGCTAGAGAACGGGACTCCCTGGAGCAGTTCTTC. Amino acid sequence: CSARERDSLEQFF.

This clonotype has more than one count but fewer than ten. The CDR3 DNA follows: TGTGCCAGCAGTTTAGCGGATCTAGGGTCGCGGCAGCCCCAGCATTTT. Its translation: CASSLADLGSRQPQHF. This chain connects TRBV12-3 or TRBV12-4 to TRBJ1-5; no firm D call. This CDR3 is built from 16 residues. V lost 0 bases and J 7 bases, leaving 16 bases between the germline ends.

This chain joins TRBV11-2 and TRBJ1-1; possible D gene TRBD1, 6 bases. The CDR3 is 14 amino acids. Trimming pared 6 bases from V and 1 base from J, leaving 12 bases between. Germline CDR1 reads SGHAT; CDR2 reads FQNNGV. CDR3 sequence: CASRPYRENTEAFF. The CDR3 coding sequence is TGTGCCAGCAGACCCTACAGGGAGAACACTGAAGCTTTCTTT.

The rearrangement joins TRBV6-2 or TRBV6-3 to TRBJ2-7; 9 nucleotides agree with TRBD1. This CDR3 region has 15 residues. Germline assignment: CDR1 MNHEY and CDR2 SVGEGT. Trimming took 6 bases from V and 2 from J; bases not matched to a gene: 8. The CDR3 DNA follows: TGTGCCAGCAGCCTCGGACAGGGGCCAACCTACGAGCAGTACGTC. Translated: CASSLGQGPTYEQYV.

This rearrangement joins TRBV6-2 or TRBV6-3 to TRBJ2-7; D may match TRBD1 or TRBD2 (5 bases each). The CDR3 runs 15 residues. CDR1 and CDR2 from the germline V gene are MNHEY and SVGEGT. The V gene lost 0 bases and the J gene lost 7 bases, with 16 bases spanning the gap. CDR3 residues: CASSYSDGKTGEQYF. The DNA of the CDR3 is TGTGCCAGCAGTTACTCAGACGGGAAAACAGGAGAGCAGTACTTC.

This clonotype was picked up a small number of times. The CDR3 here is CAISAGSGSSYNEQFF. CDR3 in DNA: TGTGCCATCAGTGCTGGGAGCGGGAGCTCCTACAATGAGCAGTTCTTC. V is TRBV10-3 and J is TRBJ2-1, with 8 bases fitting TRBD2. Looked up from germline, CDR1 is ENHRY and CDR2 is SYGVKD. J gave up 0 bases and V 4 bases, and 5 bases lay outside the gene matches. The CDR3 is 16 amino acids.

This clonotype was observed many times. The chain joins TRBV5-1 to TRBJ1-1; D ambiguous. V lost 0 bases and J 3 bases, leaving 9 bases between the germline ends. This CDR3 is built from 14 residues. Germline CDR1 SGHRS, CDR2 YFSETQ. CDR3 in amino acids: CASSLEPGDTEAFF. For the CDR3, the DNA is TGCGCCAGCAGCTTGGAACCCGGGGACACTGAAGCTTTCTTT.

This clonotype was detected many times. The chain is built from TRBV30 and TRBJ2-1; D is unresolved. The V and J ends lost 0 bases and 0 bases respectively, with 6 bases between them. CDR1 and CDR2 from the germline V gene are GTSNPN and SVGIG (reference sequence). This CDR3 contains 14 residues. This CDR3 is CAWSVLLSYNEQFF. CDR3 DNA sequence: TGTGCCTGGAGTGTATTGCTCTCCTACAATGAGCAGTTCTTC.